The next 32 T cell receptor beta chains were all read from a single sample in a study of cytomegalovirus exposure and HLA in healthy donors. Produced via immunoSEQ multiplex PCR; TCRdb's table is partial and in-frame only. The sample yields some 200,000 clones, 84% seen once. Sequenced: PBMCs. The origin of the receptors is a woman aged 25-40 years in good health and CMV-seropositive.

Worth noting for this clone: Other DNA sequences in this sample translate to the same CDR3. The chain links TRBV6-1 to TRBJ1-2; D unresolved. CDR1 is MNHNS, CDR2 SASEGT, per germline. The CDR3 is 11 amino acids. With 6 bases removed from V and 5 bases from J, the gap between germline ends came to 7 bases. CDR3 in amino acids: CASSAGYGYTF. Here the CDR3 DNA reads TGTGCCAGCAGCGCGGGGTATGGCTACACCTTC.

This clone was detected only a few times. V usage is TRBV7-9 and J usage is TRBJ2-7; D is perhaps TRBD1 (8 bases). CDR1 SEHNR and CDR2 FQNEAQ come from the germline V gene (reference sequence). CDR3 length equals 14 residues. The V end was cut by 8 bases, the J end by 6 bases, with 20 bases between. For the CDR3, the DNA is TGTGCCAGCCGGCCGGGAGGACAGGGAGTCGAGCAGTACTTC. Translated, it gives CASRPGGQGVEQYF.

The rearrangement links TRBV19 to TRBJ2-7; D may be TRBD2 (6 bases). From germline, CDR1 is LNHDA and CDR2 SQIVND (reference sequence). CDR3 length: 14 amino acids. V was shortened by 1 base and J by 2 bases, with 9 bases between the two germline ends. The CDR3 nucleotides are TGTGCCAGTAGTATAGTCGGGAGAACCTACGAGCAGTACTTC. Residues: CASSIVGRTYEQYF.

The chain uses TRBV29-1 and TRBJ1-1; 8 bases map to TRBD1. Germline trimming cut 6 bases from V and 6 bases from J; bases unmatched to any gene: 3. This CDR3 region has 11 residues. Looked up from germline, CDR1 is SQVTM and CDR2 is ANQGSEA. CDR3 residues: CSVLDRAEAFF. CDR3 nucleotides: TGCAGCGTATTGGACAGGGCTGAAGCTTTCTTT.

The gene calls are TRBV10-3 and TRBJ1-1, with TRBD1 matching over 7 bases. The J segment lost 3 bases and the V segment lost 8 bases, leaving 0 bases of the junction unmatched. This CDR3 contains 11 residues. Germline V CDR1 and CDR2: ENHRY, SYGVKD. The DNA for the CDR3 is TGTGCCATCGGACAGGACACTGAAGCTTTCTTT. It codes for CAIGQDTEAFF.

The chain couples TRBV19 to TRBJ1-1; D gene unclear. CDR1 is LNHDA, CDR2 SQIVND, per germline (reference sequence). This CDR3 is built from 13 residues. V was shortened by 3 bases and J by 0 bases, with 5 bases between the two germline ends. Here the CDR3 DNA reads TGTGCCAGTAGTATTCAGGTGAACACTGAAGCTTTCTTT. Amino acid sequence: CASSIQVNTEAFF. Full variable domain (remainder filled in from reference TRBV19 and TRBJ1-1): DGGITQSPKYLFRKEGQNVTLSCEQNLNHDAMYWYRQDPGQGLRLIYYSQIVNDFQKGDIAEGYSVSREKKESFPLTVTSAQKNPTAFYLCASSIQVNTEAFFGQGTRLTVV.

In the case of this clone: One junction end disagrees with the germline gene, perhaps due to a read error. This chain connects TRBV7-7 to TRBJ2-2, with D maybe TRBD2 (6 bases). The germline V gene has CDR1 SSHAT and CDR2 FNYEAQ (reference sequence). CDR3 length: 13 residues. CDR3 DNA sequence: TGTGCTAGCAGCTCGGAGGGCCCCGGGGAGCTGTTTTTT. It codes for CASSSEGPGELFF. Filled out from reference TRBV7-7 and TRBJ2-2, the complete variable domain reads GAGVSQSPRYKVTKRGQDVTLRCDPISSHATLYWYQQALGQGPEFLTYFNYEAQPDKSGLPSDRFSAERPEGSISTLTIQRTEQRDSAMYRCASSSEGPGELFFGEGSRLTVL.

The J gene is TRBJ2-1, the V gene TRBV5-4; no reliable D call. Germline values: CDR1 SGHNT, CDR2 YYREEE (reference sequence). Trimming removed 4 bases from V and 7 bases from J, with 18 bases in between. CDR3 length equals 15 residues. The CDR3 DNA sequence: TGTGCCAGCAGCCCGGCAGCCCCAACGGGTAATGAGCAGTTCTTC. The encoded protein is CASSPAAPTGNEQFF.

The V call is TRBV6-5, the J call TRBJ2-1; TRBD2 aligns across 9 bases. Per germline, CDR1 MNHEY and CDR2 SVGAGI. V lost 6 bases and J lost 7; bases outside the gene matches: 10. This CDR3 contains 15 residues. The CDR3 loop is CASSPILSGGNEQFF. In DNA form, the CDR3 reads TGTGCCAGCAGCCCAATCCTCAGCGGGGGGAATGAGCAGTTCTTC.

The chain carries TRBV6-1 and TRBJ2-7, with a weak D call TRBD2 (5 bases). The germline gives CDR1 MNHNS, CDR2 SASEGT. V gave up 2 bases and J gave up 0 bases, with 14 bases separating them. The CDR3 is 16 amino acids. CDR3 sequence reads: CASSERPTGNSYEQYF. CDR3 bases: TGTGCCAGCAGTGAAAGACCGACGGGAAACTCCTACGAGCAGTACTTC.

The chain combines TRBV19 with TRBJ1-2, with D possibly TRBD1 on 5 matching bases. From germline, CDR1 is LNHDA and CDR2 SQIVND (reference sequence). The V and J ends lost 4 bases and 6 bases respectively, with 12 bases between them. There are 13 residues in the CDR3. The CDR3 sequence: CASSTGRGDGYTF. The CDR3 DNA reads as TGTGCCAGTAGTACGGGACGCGGGGATGGCTACACCTTC.

This clone was recorded once. V usage is TRBV28 and J usage is TRBJ1-1; TRBD1 matches at 8 bases. The CDR3 length is 16 residues. The germline gives CDR1 MDHEN, CDR2 SYDVKM. After removal of 4 bases from V and 3 bases from J, the junction contained 10 bases not matched to a gene. The DNA of the CDR3 is TGTGCCAGCAGTTCCGGACAGGGTAAATGGGACACTGAAGCTTTCTTT. Its translation: CASSSGQGKWDTEAFF.

The chain combines TRBV5-1 with TRBJ2-7; 7 bases agree with TRBD2. The CDR3 is made up of 14 amino acids. With V trimmed by 2 bases and J by 4 bases, 6 bases remained unmatched. CDR1 is SGHRS and CDR2 is YFSETQ in the germline V gene. The CDR3 sequence: CASSLERGIYEQYF. In DNA form, the CDR3 reads TGCGCCAGCAGCTTAGAGCGGGGAATATACGAGCAGTACTTC. The full variable domain, with the rest looked up from reference TRBV5-1 and TRBJ2-7, is KAGVTQTPRYLIKTRGQQVTLSCSPISGHRSVSWYQQTPGQGLQFLFEYFSETQRNKGNFPGRFSGRQFSNSRSEMNVSTLELGDSALYLCASSLERGIYEQYFGPGTRLTVT.

This rearrangement joins TRBV5-1 to TRBJ2-2, with 9 bases matching TRBD1. Germline V gene lookup returns CDR1 SGHRS and CDR2 YFSETQ. V gave up 3 bases and J gave up 1 base; unmatched junction bases: 7. The CDR3 length is 17 residues. The CDR3 spells CASSSPGQGKNTGELFF. CDR3 nucleotides: TGCGCCAGCAGCTCTCCGGGACAGGGAAAGAACACCGGGGAGCTGTTTTTT.

The CDR3: CASSPETGTNTEAFF. The DNA for the CDR3 is TGCGCCAGCAGCCCGGAAACAGGGACAAACACTGAAGCTTTCTTT. The chain is built from TRBV5-1 and TRBJ1-1, with a tentative D call TRBD1 (6 bases). The CDR3 has 15 amino acids. V lost 4 bases and J lost 2, with 15 bases in between. Looked up from germline, CDR1 is SGHRS and CDR2 is YFSETQ. Full variable domain (outside the CDR3, taken from reference TRBV5-1 and TRBJ1-1): KAGVTQTPRYLIKTRGQQVTLSCSPISGHRSVSWYQQTPGQGLQFLFEYFSETQRNKGNFPGRFSGRQFSNSRSEMNVSTLELGDSALYLCASSPETGTNTEAFFGQGTRLTVV.

The chain combines TRBV7-2 with TRBJ2-7; 10 nucleotides match TRBD1. Looked up from germline, CDR1 is SGHTA and CDR2 is FQGNSA. There are 14 residues in the CDR3. J lost 7 bases, V lost 4 bases, and 7 bases had no gene match. The CDR3 spells CASSSTGGLWEQYF. CDR3 nucleotides: TGTGCCAGCAGCTCGACAGGGGGCCTATGGGAGCAGTACTTC.

A note on this clone: The junction shows a germline mismatch at one end, possibly a read error. V and J are TRBV28 and TRBJ1-2, with a weak D call TRBD1 (5 bases). The CDR3 contains 15 residues. Germline assignment: CDR1 MDHEN and CDR2 SYDVKM. In DNA, the CDR3 is TGTGCCAGCAGTTACCTCGGGCCAGGGCCCTATCGCTACACCTTC. Translation: CASSYLGPGPYRYTF.

This clone was observed a single time. The V gene is TRBV5-1, the J gene TRBJ2-1; D may be TRBD1 (6 bases). Trimming removed 4 bases from V and 0 bases from J, with 8 bases in between. CDR1 is SGHRS, CDR2 YFSETQ, per germline. The CDR3 contains 14 residues. Written as DNA, the CDR3 is TGCGCCAGCAGCGGGGGCGGCTCCTACAATGAGCAGTTCTTC. Its protein product is CASSGGGSYNEQFF.

This chain connects TRBV14 to TRBJ1-1; no reliable D call. Germline V gene lookup returns CDR1 SGHDN and CDR2 FVKESK. With 0 bases removed from V and 5 bases from J, the gap between germline ends came to 13 bases. The CDR3 consists of 15 residues. In DNA, the CDR3 is TGTGCCAGCAGCCAAGATCGTCGGGGATTGACTGAAGCTTTCTTT. Translated, it gives CASSQDRRGLTEAFF.

This chain connects TRBV7-2 to TRBJ2-1; perhaps TRBD1 as D (6 bases). Per the germline V gene, CDR1 is SGHTA and CDR2 is FQGNSA. The CDR3 is 14 residues long. V lost 4 bases, J lost 6 bases, and 13 bases lay in between. The CDR3: CASSSSRGSNEQFF. The CDR3 coding sequence is TGTGCCAGCAGCTCCTCCAGGGGTTCCAATGAGCAGTTCTTC.

The chain has TRBV4-1 and TRBJ2-7; 9 nucleotides line up with TRBD1. V trimming: 4 bases; J trimming: 4 bases; junction bases outside the gene matches: 8. The V gene's germline CDR1 is MGHRA and CDR2 YSYEKL. The CDR3 has 15 amino acids. Written as DNA, the CDR3 is TGCGCCAGCAGCCCAGGGACAGGGCAAAATTACGAGCAGTACTTC. It codes for CASSPGTGQNYEQYF.

V is TRBV5-6 and J is TRBJ1-1; D gene ambiguous. CDR3 length equals 15 residues. Germline CDR1 reads SGHDT; CDR2 reads YYEEEE. V was shortened by 0 bases and J by 4 bases, with 13 bases between the two germline ends. CDR3 region: CASSLGRLAPTEAFF. CDR3 bases: TGTGCCAGCAGCTTGGGGCGGCTGGCACCCACTGAAGCTTTCTTT.

The chain couples TRBV7-2 to TRBJ1-3; D gene unclear. Trimming took 2 bases from V and 8 from J, leaving 7 bases between them. The germline CDR1 and CDR2 sequences are SGHTA and FQGNSA. This CDR3 is 12 amino acids long. As DNA, the CDR3 is TGTGCCAGCAGCTTACCGCCGGACACCATATATTTT. As protein: CASSLPPDTIYF.

Details on this clone: Other nucleotide sequences from this sample produce the same CDR3. This sequence joins TRBV2 and TRBJ2-3; unclear D gene. This CDR3 comprises 11 residues. From germline, CDR1 is SNHLY and CDR2 FYNNEI. The V gene lost 6 bases and the J gene lost 2 bases, with 3 bases spanning the gap. DNA of the CDR3: TGTGCCAGCAGCCTCACAGATACGCAGTATTTT. It encodes CASSLTDTQYF. The full variable domain, with the rest looked up from reference TRBV2 and TRBJ2-3, is EPEVTQTPSHQVTQMGQEVILRCVPISNHLYFYWYRQILGQKVEFLVSFYNNEISEKSEIFDDQFSVERPDGSNFTLKIRSTKLEDSAMYFCASSLTDTQYFGPGTRLTVL.

The CDR3 spells CSIRSNEQYF. The CDR3 DNA sequence: TGCAGCATCCGAAGCAACGAGCAGTACTTC. V gene TRBV29-1 combines with J gene TRBJ2-7; D gene unclear. Germline V gene data show CDR1 as SQVTM and CDR2 as ANQGSEA. The germline V and J ends were trimmed by 8 bases and 5 bases, with 10 bases remaining between them. This CDR3 region has 10 residues.

This clone was recorded once. The chain links TRBV6-5 to TRBJ2-7; a weak D match, TRBD1 (5 bases). The CDR3 has 15 residues. Germline lookup yields CDR1 MNHEY and CDR2 SVGAGI. V lost 6 bases to trimming and J lost 0 bases, with 15 bases between them. This CDR3 is CASRDSGQTSYEQYF. The DNA of the CDR3 is TGTGCCAGCAGGGATTCAGGGCAAACCTCCTACGAGCAGTACTTC.

This clone has just one count. The chain has TRBV28 and TRBJ2-2; D is ambiguous. In germline, CDR1 is MDHEN, CDR2 SYDVKM. The V end lost 7 bases, the J end lost 8 bases, and 23 bases lay between the germline ends. CDR3 length: 16 amino acids. CDR3 in amino acids: CASTPHGSKTLGELFF. CDR3 coding DNA: TGTGCCAGCACCCCCCACGGGTCTAAAACCCTAGGGGAGCTGTTTTTT. Combining the CDR3 with reference TRBV28 and TRBJ2-2 gives the whole variable domain DVKVTQSSRYLVKRTGEKVFLECVQDMDHENMFWYRQDPGLGLRLIYFSYDVKMKEKGDIPEGYSVSREKKERFSLILESASTNQTSMYLCASTPHGSKTLGELFFGEGSRLTVL.

This chain uses TRBV29-1 with TRBJ2-1; maybe TRBD2 (6 bases). Germline CDR1 is SQVTM and CDR2 is ANQGSEA. V lost 3 bases, J lost 1 base, and 10 bases lay in between. The length of the CDR3 is 14 residues. Here the CDR3 reads CSVEAGLSYNEQFF. The CDR3 region has the DNA TGCAGCGTTGAGGCGGGATTATCCTACAATGAGCAGTTCTTC.

The chain carries TRBV6-6 and TRBJ2-1; D possibly corresponds to TRBD2 (6 bases). Germline CDR1 and CDR2: MNHNY and SVGAGI (reference sequence). The CDR3 has 13 residues. Trimming stripped 5 bases from V and 7 bases from J, with 12 bases between. CDR3 DNA: TGTGCCAGCAGTAGGAACGGAGGGAATGAGCAGTTCTTC. This translates into CASSRNGGNEQFF.

V usage is TRBV19 and J usage is TRBJ2-6; 7 bases map to TRBD2. V shed 7 bases and J 2 bases; nucleotides not matched to a gene: 2. Looked up from germline, CDR1 is LNHDA and CDR2 is SQIVND (reference sequence). The length of the CDR3 is 14 residues. The CDR3 DNA follows: TGTGCCAGTATTGCGGGGGCTGGGGCCAACGTCCTGACTTTC. Translated, it gives CASIAGAGANVLTF.

This clone has more than one count but fewer than ten. The V and J genes are TRBV14 and TRBJ2-7; 10 nucleotides match TRBD2. V lost 4 bases and J lost 0; bases outside the gene matches: 6. The CDR3 has 16 amino acids. The germline V gene has CDR1 SGHDN and CDR2 FVKESK. The CDR3 reads CASSPRTSGHSYEQYF. The CDR3 region has the DNA TGTGCCAGCAGCCCCCGGACTAGCGGACACTCCTACGAGCAGTACTTC. The whole variable domain, remainder taken from reference TRBV14 and TRBJ2-7, is EAGVTQFPSHSVIEKGQTVTLRCDPISGHDNLYWYRRVMGKEIKFLLHFVKESKQDESGMPNNRFLAERTGGTYSTLKVQPAELEDSGVYFCASSPRTSGHSYEQYFGPGTRLTVT.

J is TRBJ2-7 and V is TRBV6-1; D is possibly TRBD1 (6 bases). V was clipped by 1 base and J by 3 bases, with 13 bases between them. This CDR3 has 15 residues. Germline values: CDR1 MNHNS, CDR2 SASEGT. Written as DNA, the CDR3 is TGTGCCAGCAGTGAAGGATCAGGGGTCTACTACGAGCAGTACTTC. Amino acids: CASSEGSGVYYEQYF.